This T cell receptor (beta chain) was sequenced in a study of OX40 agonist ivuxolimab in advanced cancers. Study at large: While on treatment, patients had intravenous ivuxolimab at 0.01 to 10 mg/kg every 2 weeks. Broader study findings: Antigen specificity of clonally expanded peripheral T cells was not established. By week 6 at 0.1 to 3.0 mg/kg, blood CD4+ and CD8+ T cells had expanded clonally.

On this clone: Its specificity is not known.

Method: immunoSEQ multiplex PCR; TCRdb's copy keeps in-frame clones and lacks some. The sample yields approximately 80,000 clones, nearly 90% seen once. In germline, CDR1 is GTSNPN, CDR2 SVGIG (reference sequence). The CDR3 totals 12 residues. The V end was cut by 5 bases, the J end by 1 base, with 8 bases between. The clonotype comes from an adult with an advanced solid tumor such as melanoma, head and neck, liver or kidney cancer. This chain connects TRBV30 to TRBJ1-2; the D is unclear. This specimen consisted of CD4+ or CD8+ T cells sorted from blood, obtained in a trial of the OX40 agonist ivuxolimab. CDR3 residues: CAWGDFNYGYTF. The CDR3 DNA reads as TGTGCCTGGGGTGACTTTAACTATGGCTACACCTTC. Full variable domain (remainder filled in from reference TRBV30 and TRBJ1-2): SQTIHQWPATLVQPVGSPLSLECTVEGTSNPNLYWYRQAAGRGLQLLFYSVGIGQISSEVPQNLSASRPQDRQFILSSKKLLLSDSGFYLCAWGDFNYGYTFGSGTRLTVV.